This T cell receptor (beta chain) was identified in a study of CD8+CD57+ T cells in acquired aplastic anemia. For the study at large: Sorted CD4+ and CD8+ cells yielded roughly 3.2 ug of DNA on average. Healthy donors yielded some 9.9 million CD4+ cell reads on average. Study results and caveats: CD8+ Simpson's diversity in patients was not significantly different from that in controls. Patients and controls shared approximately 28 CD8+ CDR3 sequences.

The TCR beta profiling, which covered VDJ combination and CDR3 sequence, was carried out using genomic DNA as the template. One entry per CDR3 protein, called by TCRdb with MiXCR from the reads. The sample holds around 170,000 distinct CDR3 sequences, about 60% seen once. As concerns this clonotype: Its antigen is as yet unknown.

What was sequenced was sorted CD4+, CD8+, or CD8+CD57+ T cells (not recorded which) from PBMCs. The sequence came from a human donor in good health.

The CDR3 sequence: CAISDYKGNSNQPQHF. DNA of the CDR3: TGTGCCATCAGTGACTATAAAGGAAATAGCAATCAGCCCCAGCATTTT. The chain couples TRBV10-3 to TRBJ1-5; D is uncertain. The CDR3 loop spans 16 amino acids. Looked up from germline, CDR1 is ENHRY and CDR2 is SYGVKD. V lost 3 bases and J lost 0, with 12 bases in between.